This paragraph reports one T cell receptor (beta chain). This specimen comes from a study of blood T cell repertoires in COVID-19. Study in general: From the United States, Italy and Spain came samples of acute and convalescent COVID-19. T cells, B-cell-depleted T cells, or PBMCs supplied cDNA or gDNA.

The CDR3 is made up of 13 amino acids. CDR1 is MNHNY, CDR2 SVGAGI, per germline (reference sequence). Trimming took off 6 bases at V and 1 base at J, with 10 bases between the two ends. Authors' processing steps: Reference gene primer amplification yielded estimated nucleated cell counts. Profiled with immunoSEQ multiplex PCR; TCRdb holds only in-frame clones, not every one. The V and J calls and clone size were taken over from that table, and D and trimming were inferred from the DNA. Of tens of thousands of clones listed, around 89% are singletons. Input material: peripheral blood. This TCR derives from a human donor in a cohort sampled during active COVID-19. The V and J genes are TRBV6-6 and TRBJ2-7; D is undetermined. The CDR3 nucleotides are TGTGCCAGCAGGGGCCCCAAATCCTACGAGCAGTACTTC. Translating gives CASRGPKSYEQYF.